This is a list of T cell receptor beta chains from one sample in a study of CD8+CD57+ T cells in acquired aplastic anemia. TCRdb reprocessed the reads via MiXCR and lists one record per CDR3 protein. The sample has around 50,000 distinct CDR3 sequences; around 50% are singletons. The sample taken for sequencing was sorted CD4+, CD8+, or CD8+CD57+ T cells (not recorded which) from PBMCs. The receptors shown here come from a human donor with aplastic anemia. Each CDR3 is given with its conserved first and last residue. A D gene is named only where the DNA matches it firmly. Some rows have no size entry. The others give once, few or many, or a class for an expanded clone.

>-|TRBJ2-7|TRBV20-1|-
CSASSSDSHVGEQYF
TGCAGTGCTAGCTCTTCGGACTCCCACGTAGGCGAGCAGTACTTC
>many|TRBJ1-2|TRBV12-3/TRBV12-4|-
CASRGTIYGYTF
TGTGCCAGCAGAGGAACGATCTATGGCTACACCTTC
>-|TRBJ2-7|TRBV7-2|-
CASVSGRDTAYEQYF
TGTGCCAGCGTCTCGGGGCGGGACACAGCCTACGAGCAGTACTTC
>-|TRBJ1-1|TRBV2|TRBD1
CASSETGGATEAFF
TGTGCCAGCAGTGAAACAGGGGGCGCGACTGAAGCTTTCTTT
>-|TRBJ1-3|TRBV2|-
CASSVKKGNTIYF
TGTGCCAGCAGTGTAAAGAAGGGAAACACCATATATTTT
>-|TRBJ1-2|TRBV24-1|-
CATSDLTVNYGYTF
TGTGCCACCAGTGATCTGACAGTCAACTATGGCTACACCTTC
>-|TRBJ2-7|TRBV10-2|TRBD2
CASTSGNPYEQEYF
TGCGCCAGCACTAGCGGTAACCCTTACGAGCAGGAGTACTTC
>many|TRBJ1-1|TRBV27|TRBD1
CASSSTSGTVHTEAFF
TGTGCCAGCAGTTCAACCTCCGGGACAGTCCACACTGAAGCTTTCTTT
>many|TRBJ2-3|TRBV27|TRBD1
CASRGGQGWYF
TGTGCCAGCAGGGGGGGACAGGGGTGGTATTTT
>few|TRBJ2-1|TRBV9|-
CASSVLSQGGNNEQFF
TGTGCCAGCAGCGTACTCTCCCAGGGGGGAAACAATGAGCAGTTCTTC
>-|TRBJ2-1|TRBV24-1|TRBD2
CATSLAGGNYNEQFF
TGTGCCACCTCACTAGCGGGGGGGAATTACAATGAGCAGTTCTTC
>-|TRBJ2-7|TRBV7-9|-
CASSSGLAATYEQYF
TGTGCCAGCAGCTCCGGACTGGCGGCAACCTACGAGCAGTACTTC